The 24 T cell receptor beta chains below come from one sample, sequenced in a study of blood T cell repertoires in COVID-19. Only in-frame clones appear in the TCRdb table, and some are missing; sequencing was by immunoSEQ multiplex PCR. The sample includes roughly 150,000 clones, about four fifths seen only once; the top ten take about 15%. Sequencing used peripheral blood. These receptors were obtained from a woman over 75 with acute or convalescent COVID-19.

This clone has just a few counts. The V gene is TRBV5-1, the J gene TRBJ1-1; 8 bases agree with TRBD1. The CDR3 consists of 14 residues. J lost 1 base, V lost 3 bases, and 2 bases had no gene match. Germline values: CDR1 SGHRS, CDR2 YFSETQ. The CDR3: CASSWGTGNTEAFF. The DNA for the CDR3 is TGCGCCAGCAGCTGGGGGACAGGGAACACTGAAGCTTTCTTT.

The chain joins TRBV14 to TRBJ2-1; 9 positions match TRBD2. This CDR3 is built from 17 residues. V lost 4 bases to trimming and J lost 7 bases; unmatched junction nucleotides: 14. In germline, CDR1 is SGHDN, CDR2 FVKESK. The CDR3 is CASSRGTSFLGGNEQFF. As DNA, the CDR3 is TGTGCCAGCAGCCGCGGGACTAGCTTTTTAGGGGGGAATGAGCAGTTCTTC. Variable domain in full (rest from reference TRBV14 and TRBJ2-1): EAGVTQFPSHSVIEKGQTVTLRCDPISGHDNLYWYRRVMGKEIKFLLHFVKESKQDESGMPNNRFLAERTGGTYSTLKVQPAELEDSGVYFCASSRGTSFLGGNEQFFGPGTRLTVL.

The table lists this clone with a few counts. The chain joins TRBV6-5 to TRBJ2-7, with a possible D match to TRBD2 (5 bases). The CDR3 is made up of 11 amino acids. The germline V gene encodes CDR1 MNHEY and CDR2 SVGAGI. Trimming stripped 5 bases from V and 8 bases from J, with 10 bases between. CDR3 loop: CASSRTGKQYF. CDR3 bases: TGTGCCAGCAGTCGCACGGGGAAGCAGTACTTC.

The rearrangement joins TRBV2 to TRBJ1-5; D might be TRBD1 (5 bases). V gave up 4 bases and J gave up 2 bases, with 15 bases separating them. Germline V CDR1 and CDR2: SNHLY, FYNNEI. This CDR3 contains 16 residues. The CDR3: CASSASGAVGNQPQHF. CDR3 DNA sequence: TGTGCCAGCAGTGCCTCTGGGGCCGTAGGCAATCAGCCCCAGCATTTT.

The chain uses TRBV2 and TRBJ2-7, with a tentative D call TRBD1 (5 bases). Between the trimmed V and J ends, which lost 10 bases and 0 bases, there was a span of 13 bases. Germline V gene data show CDR1 as SNHLY and CDR2 as FYNNEI. The CDR3 consists of 13 residues. The CDR3 is CATEGVFSYEQYF. In nucleotides, the CDR3 is TGTGCCACCGAAGGGGTTTTCTCCTACGAGCAGTACTTC.

DNA for the CDR3: TGTGCCACCAGTGATGCGGCGGCGGGGGCCGGGAATGAGCAGTTCTTC. Residues: CATSDAAAGAGNEQFF. The chain couples TRBV24-1 to TRBJ2-1; tentative D call: TRBD2 (7 bases). Germline lookup yields CDR1 KGHDR and CDR2 SFDVKD. This CDR3 has 16 amino acids. Trimming removed 3 bases at V and 7 bases at J, with 18 bases between.

The V gene is TRBV29-1, the J gene TRBJ1-1; no reliable D call. Trimming stripped 7 bases from V and 2 bases from J, with 11 bases between. The CDR3 runs 12 residues. Germline CDR1 reads SQVTM; CDR2 reads ANQGSEA. Here the CDR3 reads CSAVLANTEAFF. The CDR3, as DNA: TGCAGCGCTGTGTTGGCAAACACTGAAGCTTTCTTT.

The genes are TRBV2 and TRBJ1-2; 7 positions agree with TRBD1. The length of the CDR3 is 13 residues. Losses at the gene ends were 11 bases for V and 4 bases for J; bases not matched to a gene: 10. Germline CDR1 and CDR2: SNHLY and FYNNEI. CDR3 bases: TGTGCCTCCCAGGGGGATCAGGGCTATGGCTACACCTTC. Protein sequence: CASQGDQGYGYTF.

The chain joins TRBV5-7 to TRBJ1-1; tentative D call: TRBD1 (5 bases). TRBV5-7 is an ORF, and what it does is uncertain. CDR3 length: 15 amino acids. Trimming left V 4 bases short and J 11 bases short, with 24 bases between. The CDR3 DNA reads TGTGCCAGCAGCCCGATGGGGAGGAGGGGTGTAATCGCTTTCTTT. Translated: CASSPMGRRGVIAFF.

The CDR3 sequence is CATSKVTGGFETQYF. For the CDR3, the DNA is TGTGCCACCAGCAAAGTGACGGGGGGATTTGAGACCCAGTACTTC. The rearrangement links TRBV15 to TRBJ2-5; 7 bases line up with TRBD2. CDR3 length: 15 residues. Trimming cost V 4 bases and J 5 bases; bases outside gene matches: 10. Per the germline V gene, CDR1 is LNHNV and CDR2 is YYDKDF (reference sequence).

This chain uses TRBV5-8 with TRBJ2-2; 12 bases match TRBD1. Germline V gene data show CDR1 as SGHTS and CDR2 as YDEGEE. Trimming removed 5 bases from V and 2 bases from J; junction bases left unmatched: 4. The CDR3 is 16 residues long. DNA for the CDR3: TGTGCCAGCAGACGGGGACAGGGGGCCAACACCGGGGAGCTGTTTTTT. This sequence encodes CASRRGQGANTGELFF.

V is TRBV6-6 and J is TRBJ2-7; perhaps TRBD1 as D (6 bases). Germline V gives CDR1 MNHNY, CDR2 SVGAGI (reference sequence). This CDR3 contains 15 residues. The V end lost 2 bases, the J end lost 5 bases, and 16 bases lay between the germline ends. CDR3 in amino acids: CASSYEGQGRNEQYF. As DNA, the CDR3 is TGTGCCAGCAGTTACGAAGGCCAGGGGCGGAACGAGCAGTACTTC.

DNA for the CDR3: TGTGCCAGCCGGCCAGGGGCCGGAAACACCATATATTTT. It codes for CASRPGAGNTIYF. The chain joins TRBV6-5 to TRBJ1-3; weak D call: TRBD1 (6 bases). This CDR3 region has 13 residues. Per germline, CDR1 MNHEY and CDR2 SVGAGI. V lost 8 bases and J 4 bases, leaving 12 bases between the germline ends.

In this sample, this clone turned up a few times. The chain carries TRBV30 and TRBJ1-6; the D gene is possibly TRBD1 (5 bases). This CDR3 contains 14 residues. CDR1 is GTSNPN, CDR2 SVGIG, per germline (reference sequence). Trimming pared 4 bases from V and 5 bases from J, leaving 12 bases between. The CDR3 DNA sequence: TGTGCCTGGAAGAGAGGGACTCATAATTCACCCCTCCACTTT. Translating gives CAWKRGTHNSPLHF.

J is TRBJ2-2 and V is TRBV4-1, with TRBD1 identical over 8 bases. V was pared by 0 bases and J by 7 bases, with 4 bases of the junction left unmatched. Germline V lookup: CDR1 MGHRA, CDR2 YSYEKL. CDR3 length equals 15 residues. The chain's CDR3 is CASSQDQGAGGELFF. CDR3 DNA sequence: TGCGCCAGCAGCCAAGATCAGGGGGCAGGCGGGGAGCTGTTTTTT.

This rearrangement joins TRBV5-6 to TRBJ1-5; 12 nucleotides align to TRBD1. CDR1 SGHDT and CDR2 YYEEEE come from the germline V gene. Germline trimming cut 2 bases from V and 6 bases from J; bases unmatched to any gene: 15. The CDR3 extends over 19 amino acids. CDR3 bases: TGTGCCAGCAGCTTTGGGGCGGGGACAGGGGGCATGGATTCTCAGCCCCAGCATTTT. It specifies CASSFGAGTGGMDSQPQHF.

The V and J genes are TRBV5-5 and TRBJ1-6; 7 bases agree with TRBD1. The CDR3 loop spans 18 amino acids. Germline loops: CDR1 SGHKS, CDR2 YYEKEE (reference sequence). With 2 bases clipped from V and 2 bases from J, the junction kept 10 bases outside the gene matches. CDR3 loop: CASSLIPVGTAYNSPLHF. In DNA form, the CDR3 reads TGTGCCAGCAGCTTAATTCCCGTGGGGACAGCCTATAATTCACCCCTCCACTTT.

This rearrangement joins TRBV12-3 or TRBV12-4 to TRBJ1-2; 7 bases are shared with TRBD1. The CDR3 is made up of 13 amino acids. V lost 5 bases and J lost 4; bases outside the gene matches: 4. CDR3 amino acids: CASSRRQGYGYTF. The CDR3 nucleotides read TGTGCCAGCAGTAGACGACAGGGCTATGGCTACACCTTC.

The chain carries TRBV11-3 and TRBJ2-5, with 9 bases identical to TRBD2. Germline V gene data show CDR1 as SGHNT and CDR2 as YENEEA. J was trimmed by 5 bases and V by 5 bases; bases with no gene match: 9. The length of the CDR3 is 15 residues. CDR3 coding DNA: TGTGCCAGCAGCGACCGGACTAGCGCTGGGGAGACCCAGTACTTC. Protein: CASSDRTSAGETQYF. Full variable domain (missing parts from reference TRBV11-3 and TRBJ2-5): EAGVVQSPRYKIIEKKQPVAFWCNPISGHNTLYWYLQNLGQGPELLIRYENEEAVDDSQLPKDRFSAERLKGVDSTLKIQPAELGDSAVYLCASSDRTSAGETQYFGPGTRLLVL.

The V call is TRBV28, the J call TRBJ2-7; TRBD1 is a possible D gene (6 bases). The CDR3 is made up of 14 amino acids. Trimming shortened V by 1 base and J by 6 bases, and 13 bases separated the two germline ends. CDR1 is MDHEN and CDR2 is SYDVKM in the germline V gene. CDR3 amino acids: CASSLYVGAGEQYF. In nucleotides, the CDR3 is TGTGCCAGCAGTTTATATGTGGGGGCTGGCGAGCAGTACTTC.

This sequence joins TRBV24-1 and TRBJ1-2, with D tentatively TRBD1 (6 bases). The V end lost 4 bases, the J end lost 4 bases, and 15 bases lay between the germline ends. CDR1 is KGHDR, CDR2 SFDVKD, per germline. This CDR3 is built from 15 residues. The CDR3 region is CATSDHSWDIYGYTF. The CDR3 nucleotides are TGTGCCACCAGTGACCACTCATGGGACATCTATGGCTACACCTTC.

The sample holds one count of this clone. The rearrangement uses TRBV5-1 and TRBJ2-4, with 8 bases aligning to TRBD1. The CDR3 sequence is 16 residues long. V shed 2 bases, J shed 5 bases, and the junction held 9 bases outside the gene matches. Germline lookup yields CDR1 SGHRS and CDR2 YFSETQ. CDR3 in amino acids: CASSFPAGGLQNIQYF. CDR3 nucleotides: TGCGCCAGCAGCTTTCCGGCAGGGGGCCTCCAAAACATTCAGTACTTC.

CDR3 coding DNA: TGTGCCAGCAGTTATTCGGTGTACCCAACTAATGAAAAACTGTTTTTT. Its translation is CASSYSVYPTNEKLFF. The chain recombines TRBV6-5 with TRBJ1-4; no definite D call. Looked up from germline, CDR1 is MNHEY and CDR2 is SVGAGI. The V end was cut by 3 bases, the J end by 0 bases, with 11 bases between. The CDR3 runs 16 residues.

This chain uses TRBV12-3 or TRBV12-4 with TRBJ1-1; tentatively, D is TRBD1 (5 bases). V lost 5 bases to trimming and J lost 1 base, with 8 bases between them. The CDR3 has 13 amino acids. CDR3 DNA sequence: TGTGCCAGCAGTCTAACAGGGAACACTGAAGCTTTCTTT. Amino acid sequence: CASSLTGNTEAFF.